This is a list of T cell receptor beta chains from one sample in a study of blood T cell repertoires in COVID-19. TCRdb's table, derived via immunoSEQ multiplex PCR, lists solely in-frame clones and lacks some. The sample carries 120,000 to 150,000 clones, around 85% recorded once. Sequencing used peripheral blood. These receptors originate from a woman between 40 and 55 years old with active or convalescent COVID-19. CDR3s include the opening cysteine and the closing phenylalanine or tryptophan. The order of the fields is J gene, D gene, clone size, V gene, CDR3 DNA, CDR3 protein. D genes are given only for firm matches. Size is stated for part of the rows, as once, few or many counts, or as a class when the clone is expanded.

>TRBJ1-2|.|.|TRBV3-1/TRBV3-2
TGTGCCAGCAGCCAAGAAAAGCTACGGGACTATGGCTACACCTTC
CASSQEKLRDYGYTF
>TRBJ1-2|TRBD1|once|TRBV5-4
TGTGCCAGCAGCCATGGAAGGGGGCTCTCGAACTTTATGGAAGGCTACACCTTC
CASSHGRGLSNFMEGYTF
>TRBJ2-4|.|.|TRBV4-2
TGTGCCAGCAGCCAAGATGCGGCAGCCCTAGCCAAAAACATTCAGTACTTC
CASSQDAAALAKNIQYF
>TRBJ2-2|.|.|TRBV9
TGTGCCAGCAGCCCATTGGGGCAGGGAAACACCGGGGAGCTGTTTTTT
CASSPLGQGNTGELFF
>TRBJ2-3|TRBD1|.|TRBV18
TGTGCCAGCTCTGGACAGGGGGCCCGAGATACGCAGTATTTT
CASSGQGARDTQYF
>TRBJ2-7|TRBD1|once|TRBV14
TGTGCCAGCAGCCAAGATGGGACAGGGGTTGTAGGCTACGAGCAGTACTTC
CASSQDGTGVVGYEQYF
>TRBJ1-2|.|once|TRBV2
TGTGCCAGCAGTGAAACTGAGGGAGGCGGCTACACCTTC
CASSETEGGGYTF
>TRBJ1-5|.|.|TRBV2
TGTGCCAGCAGGGCAGGCCTGGTGGGCAATCAGCCCCAGCATTTT
CASRAGLVGNQPQHF
>TRBJ1-5|.|.|TRBV19
TGTGCCAGTAGTCTGCGACAGGATAGCAATCAGCCCCAGCATTTT
CASSLRQDSNQPQHF
>TRBJ2-1|TRBD2|.|TRBV28
TGTGCCAGCAGACGTTCGGGACTAGCGGGAGATGAGCAGTTCTTC
CASRRSGLAGDEQFF